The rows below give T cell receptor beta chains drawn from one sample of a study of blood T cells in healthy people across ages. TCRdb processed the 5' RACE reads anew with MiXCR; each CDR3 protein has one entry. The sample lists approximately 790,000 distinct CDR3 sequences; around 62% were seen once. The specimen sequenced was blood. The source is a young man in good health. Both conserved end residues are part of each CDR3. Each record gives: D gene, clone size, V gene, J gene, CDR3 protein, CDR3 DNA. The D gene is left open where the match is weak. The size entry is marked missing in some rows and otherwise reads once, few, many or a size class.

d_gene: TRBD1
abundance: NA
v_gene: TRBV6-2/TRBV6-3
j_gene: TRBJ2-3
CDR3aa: CASRTPGQGARDTQYF
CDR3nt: TGTGCCAGCAGGACGCCGGGACAGGGGGCGAGAGATACGCAGTATTTT

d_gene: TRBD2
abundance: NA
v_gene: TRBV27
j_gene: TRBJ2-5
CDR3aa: CVSSLGAGGPETQYF
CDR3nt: TGTGTCAGCTCCCTTGGGGCGGGGGGGCCAGAGACCCAGTACTTC

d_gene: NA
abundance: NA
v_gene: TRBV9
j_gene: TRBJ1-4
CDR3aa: CASSVAMQSTNEKLFF
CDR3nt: TGTGCCAGCAGCGTAGCTATGCAGTCAACTAATGAAAAACTGTTTTTT

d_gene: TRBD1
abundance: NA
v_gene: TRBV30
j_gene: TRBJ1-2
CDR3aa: CAWSPTPGKGADYGYTF
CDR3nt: TGTGCCTGGAGTCCGACCCCCGGAAAGGGGGCAGACTATGGCTACACCTTC

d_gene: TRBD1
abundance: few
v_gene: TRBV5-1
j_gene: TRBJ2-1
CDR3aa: CASSFTLPAPGGFYNEQFF
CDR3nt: TGCGCCAGCAGCTTTACACTCCCCGCTCCAGGGGGTTTCTACAATGAGCAGTTCTTC

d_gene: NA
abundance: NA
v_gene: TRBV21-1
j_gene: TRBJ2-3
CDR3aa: CASSMVAREYF
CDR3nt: TGTGCCAGCAGCATGGTCGCCCGGGAGTATTTT

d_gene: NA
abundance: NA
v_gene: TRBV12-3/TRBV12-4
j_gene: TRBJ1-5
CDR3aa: CASSVEGYSNQPQHF
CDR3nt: TGTGCCAGCAGCGTAGAGGGCTATAGCAATCAGCCCCAGCATTTT

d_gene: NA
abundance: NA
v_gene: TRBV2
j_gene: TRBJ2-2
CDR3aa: CASSEARGGELFF
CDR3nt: TGTGCCAGCAGTGAAGCTAGGGGCGGGGAGCTGTTTTTT

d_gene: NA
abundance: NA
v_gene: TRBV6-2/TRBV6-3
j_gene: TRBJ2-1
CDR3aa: CASRRPSLDYNEQFF
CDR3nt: TGTGCCAGCAGACGGCCCTCCCTGGACTACAATGAGCAGTTCTTC

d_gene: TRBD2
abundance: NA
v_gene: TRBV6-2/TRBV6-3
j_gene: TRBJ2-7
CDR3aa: CASSKSGTSGYEQYF
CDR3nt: TGTGCCAGCAGTAAATCCGGGACTAGCGGCTACGAGCAGTACTTC

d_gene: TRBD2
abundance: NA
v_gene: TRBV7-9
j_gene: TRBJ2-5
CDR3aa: CASSLVRGGAGETQYF
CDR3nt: TGTGCCAGCAGCTTAGTTCGCGGGGGTGCTGGAGAGACCCAGTACTTC

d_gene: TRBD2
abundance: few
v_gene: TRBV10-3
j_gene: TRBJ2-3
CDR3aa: CAISVGLAGSTDTQYF
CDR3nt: TGTGCCATCAGTGTCGGACTAGCGGGGTCCACAGATACGCAGTATTTT

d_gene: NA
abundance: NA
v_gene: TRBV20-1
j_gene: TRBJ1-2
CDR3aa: CSPAQSNYGYTF
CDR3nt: TGCAGCCCGGCGCAGTCTAACTATGGCTACACCTTC

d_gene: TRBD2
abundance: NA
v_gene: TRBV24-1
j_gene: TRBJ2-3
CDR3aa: CATSDLTSGGYTQYF
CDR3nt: TGTGCCACCAGTGATTTGACTAGCGGGGGATATACGCAGTATTTT

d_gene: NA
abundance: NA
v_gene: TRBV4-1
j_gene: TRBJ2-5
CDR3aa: CASSQAGIQTQYF
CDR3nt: TGCGCCAGCAGCCAAGCCGGGATCCAGACCCAGTACTTC

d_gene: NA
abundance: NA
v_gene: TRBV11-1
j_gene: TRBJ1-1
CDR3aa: CASSLIHGGEAFF
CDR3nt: TGTGCCAGCAGCTTAATCCACGGGGGTGAAGCTTTCTTT